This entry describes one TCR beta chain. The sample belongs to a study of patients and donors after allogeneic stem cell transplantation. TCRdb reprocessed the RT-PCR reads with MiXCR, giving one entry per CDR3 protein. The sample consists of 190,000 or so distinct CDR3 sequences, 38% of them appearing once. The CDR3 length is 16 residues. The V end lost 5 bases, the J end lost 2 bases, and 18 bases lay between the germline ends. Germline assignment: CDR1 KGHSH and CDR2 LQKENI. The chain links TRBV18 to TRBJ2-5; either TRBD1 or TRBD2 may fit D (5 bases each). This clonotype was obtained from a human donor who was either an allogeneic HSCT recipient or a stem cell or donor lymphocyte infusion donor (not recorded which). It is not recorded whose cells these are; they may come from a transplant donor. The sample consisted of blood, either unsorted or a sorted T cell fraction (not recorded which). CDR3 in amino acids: CASSSGDRLLQETQYF. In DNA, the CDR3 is TGTGCCAGCTCATCCGGGGACCGACTGTTACAAGAGACCCAGTACTTC.